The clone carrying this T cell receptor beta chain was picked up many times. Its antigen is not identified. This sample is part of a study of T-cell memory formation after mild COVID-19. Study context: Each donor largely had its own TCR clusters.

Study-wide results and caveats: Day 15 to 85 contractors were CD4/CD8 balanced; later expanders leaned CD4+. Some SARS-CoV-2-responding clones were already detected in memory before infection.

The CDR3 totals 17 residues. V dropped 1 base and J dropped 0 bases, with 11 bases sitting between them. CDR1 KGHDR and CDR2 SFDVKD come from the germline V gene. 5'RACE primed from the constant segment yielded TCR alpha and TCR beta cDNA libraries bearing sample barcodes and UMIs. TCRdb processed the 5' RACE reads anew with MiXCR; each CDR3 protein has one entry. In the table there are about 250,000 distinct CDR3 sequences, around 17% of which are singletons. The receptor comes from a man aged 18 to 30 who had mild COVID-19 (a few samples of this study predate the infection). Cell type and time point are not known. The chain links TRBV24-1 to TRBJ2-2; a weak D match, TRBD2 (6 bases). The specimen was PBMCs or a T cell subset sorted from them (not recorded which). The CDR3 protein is CATSDLPGTSNTGELFF. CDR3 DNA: TGTGCCACCAGTGATTTACCCGGGACTTCGAACACCGGGGAGCTGTTTTTT.